A single sample gave rise to the 29 T cell receptor beta chains below, sequenced in a study of control samples from healthy donors and cancer patients. Repertoires were generated with immunoSEQ multiplex PCR, while TCRdb's copy carries only in-frame clones and drops some. The sample consists of 150,000 or so clones, roughly 92% of them appearing once. Input material: blood. The receptors shown here come from a man aged 18 to 29 in good health.

The chain links TRBV30 to TRBJ1-3, with D perhaps TRBD1 (6 bases). Per germline, CDR1 GTSNPN and CDR2 SVGIG (reference sequence). This CDR3 has 14 amino acids. Trimming stripped 4 bases from V and 2 bases from J, with 12 bases between. The CDR3 loop reads CAWNGRGTGNTIYF. CDR3 DNA: TGTGCCTGGAATGGCAGGGGCACTGGAAACACCATATATTTT.

The V gene is TRBV30, the J gene TRBJ1-4, with D hard to call. The CDR3 contains 11 residues. V lost 8 bases, J lost 7 bases, and 11 bases lay in between. CDR1 is GTSNPN and CDR2 is SVGIG in the germline V gene (reference sequence). CDR3 coding DNA: TGTGCCACCGTATATAGTGAAAAACTGTTTTTT. As protein: CATVYSEKLFF.

The chain recombines TRBV6-5 with TRBJ1-2; 8 nucleotides align to TRBD1. The junction had 6 bases not matched to a gene; V was cut back by 6 bases and J by 6 bases. The germline CDR1 and CDR2 sequences are MNHEY and SVGAGI. The length of the CDR3 is 13 residues. DNA of the CDR3: TGTGCCAGCAGGCCAGGGGGCGCAAATGGCTACACCTTC. Protein product: CASRPGGANGYTF.

In this sample, this clone turned up once. The gene calls are TRBV12-3 or TRBV12-4 and TRBJ2-5, with 12 bases fitting TRBD2. The end of the DNA fits TRBJ2-7 better, so the J call may be wrong. The CDR3 contains 13 residues. The DNA of the CDR3 is TGTGCCAGCAGACTAGCGGGGGGTACCGAGCAGTACTTC. It codes for CASRLAGGTEQYF.

The CDR3 protein is CASSSLPGQGSSTDTQYF. Written as DNA, the CDR3 is TGCGCCAGCAGCTCATTACCGGGACAGGGATCTAGCACAGATACGCAGTATTTT. V gene TRBV5-1 combines with J gene TRBJ2-3, with 9 nucleotides matching TRBD1. This CDR3 comprises 18 residues. V gave up 3 bases and J gave up 0 bases; unmatched junction bases: 11. Germline CDR1 is SGHRS and CDR2 is YFSETQ.

This clone has a handful of counts. The chain employs TRBV11-2 and TRBJ1-5; D is undetermined. The length of the CDR3 is 15 residues. V was shortened by 4 bases and J by 0 bases, with 10 bases between the two germline ends. From germline, CDR1 is SGHAT and CDR2 FQNNGV. Here the CDR3 reads CASSSQLISNQPQHF. DNA of the CDR3: TGTGCCAGCAGCTCTCAGCTCATTAGCAATCAGCCCCAGCATTTT.

The chain joins TRBV27 to TRBJ1-4, with D tentatively TRBD1 (6 bases). Per germline, CDR1 MNHEY and CDR2 SMNVEV (reference sequence). Trimming shortened V by 2 bases and J by 7 bases, and 11 bases separated the two germline ends. The CDR3 runs 14 residues. As DNA, the CDR3 is TGTGCCAGCAGTTTAGGCAGGGGCGGTGAAAAACTGTTTTTT. This codes for CASSLGRGGEKLFF.

The V and J genes are TRBV19 and TRBJ2-2; D not resolved. V was clipped by 3 bases and J by 4 bases, with 9 bases between them. This CDR3 is 14 amino acids long. CDR1 is LNHDA and CDR2 is SQIVND in the germline V gene (reference sequence). The CDR3 region has the DNA TGTGCCAGTAGTATGTTGGAGTCCACCGGGGAGCTGTTTTTT. Its translation is CASSMLESTGELFF.

The chain joins TRBV7-9 to TRBJ2-7; tentatively, D is TRBD1 or TRBD2 (6 bases each). The CDR3 covers 13 residues. The germline V and J ends were trimmed by 5 bases and 6 bases, with 14 bases remaining between them. The germline V gene has CDR1 SEHNR and CDR2 FQNEAQ (reference sequence). The DNA for the CDR3 is TGTGCCAGCAGCCCCGTGTCGGGGGCCGAGCAGTACTTC. Translated, it gives CASSPVSGAEQYF.

The genes are TRBV19 and TRBJ1-6; 7 bases are a match to TRBD1. From germline, CDR1 is LNHDA and CDR2 SQIVND (reference sequence). The J segment lost 6 bases and the V segment lost 6 bases, leaving 8 bases of the junction unmatched. This CDR3 region has 15 residues. This CDR3 is CASRFGTEFNSPLHF. CDR3 bases: TGTGCCAGTAGATTCGGGACAGAGTTTAATTCACCCCTCCACTTT.

The chain carries TRBV7-9 and TRBJ2-2; D might be TRBD2 (5 bases). CDR1 is SEHNR, CDR2 FQNEAQ, per germline (reference sequence). Deletions cut 5 bases from V and 4 bases from J, with 14 bases between. The CDR3 totals 15 residues. In DNA form, the CDR3 reads TGTGCCAGCAGCCCGACCCTAGGGAGCACCGGGGAGCTGTTTTTT. It translates to CASSPTLGSTGELFF. Variable domain in full (rest from reference TRBV7-9 and TRBJ2-2): DTGVSQNPRHKITKRGQNVTFRCDPISEHNRLYWYRQTLGQGPEFLTYFQNEAQLEKSRLLSDRFSAERPKGSFSTLEIQRTEQGDSAMYLCASSPTLGSTGELFFGEGSRLTVL.

The chain combines TRBV7-3 with TRBJ2-1; TRBD2 agrees at 7 bases. The V and J ends lost 3 bases and 8 bases, in that order; junction bases with no gene match: 10. CDR1 is SGHTA and CDR2 is FQGTGA in the germline V gene. The CDR3 spans 15 residues. The CDR3 coding sequence is TGTGCCAGCAGCTTTGGGACGACTAGCCAAGATGAGCAGTTCTTC. Amino acids: CASSFGTTSQDEQFF. Full variable domain (rest looked up from reference TRBV7-3 and TRBJ2-1): GAGVSQTPSNKVTEKGKYVELRCDPISGHTALYWYRQSLGQGPEFLIYFQGTGAADDSGLPNDRFFAVRPEGSVSTLKIQRTERGDSAVYLCASSFGTTSQDEQFFGPGTRLTVL.

This sequence joins TRBV2 and TRBJ2-3, with 13 bases identical to TRBD2. Germline V CDR1 and CDR2: SNHLY, FYNNEI. There are 20 residues in the CDR3. V shed 6 bases and J 8 bases; nucleotides not matched to a gene: 23. The CDR3 loop is CASRRGLAGASPPHRGTQYF. The CDR3 DNA reads as TGTGCCAGCAGGAGAGGACTAGCGGGGGCCTCGCCCCCCCACCGAGGTACGCAGTATTTT.

The genes are TRBV9 and TRBJ2-2, with 7 bases fitting TRBD2. V gave up 4 bases and J gave up 2 bases; unmatched junction bases: 5. Germline V gives CDR1 SGDLS, CDR2 YYNGEE. CDR3 size: 15 residues. CDR3 bases: TGTGCCAGCAGCCCGGCGGGGGTTAACACCGGGGAGCTGTTTTTT. This translates into CASSPAGVNTGELFF.

The chain employs TRBV9 and TRBJ1-2; 12 nucleotides agree with TRBD1. The CDR3 is made up of 16 amino acids. CDR1 SGDLS and CDR2 YYNGEE come from the germline V gene. The J segment lost 6 bases and the V segment lost 3 bases, leaving 9 bases of the junction unmatched. The CDR3 sequence: CASSAFTGTGGDGYTF. In DNA, the CDR3 is TGTGCCAGCAGCGCCTTCACCGGGACAGGGGGCGATGGCTACACCTTC.

The CDR3 loop is CASSLGSARSNEQFF. The CDR3, as DNA: TGTGCCAGCAGCTTAGGTTCGGCTAGGAGCAATGAGCAGTTCTTC. V usage is TRBV7-9 and J usage is TRBJ2-1; the D is unclear. Germline V gene lookup returns CDR1 SEHNR and CDR2 FQNEAQ (reference sequence). The CDR3 length is 15 residues. Trimming cost V 1 base and J 6 bases, with 13 bases left between them.

V and J are TRBV9 and TRBJ1-3, with TRBD1 as a possible D gene (5 bases). There are 16 residues in the CDR3. Germline values: CDR1 SGDLS, CDR2 YYNGEE. Between the trimmed V and J ends, which lost 0 bases and 0 bases, there was a span of 10 bases. Here the CDR3 DNA reads TGTGCCAGCAGCGTAGGGGGGAGGATCTCTGGAAACACCATATATTTT. Its protein product is CASSVGGRISGNTIYF.

This sequence joins TRBV29-1 and TRBJ2-3; D gene ambiguous. CDR3 length: 12 residues. Germline CDR1 is SQVTM and CDR2 is ANQGSEA. V was pared by 4 bases and J by 4 bases, with 9 bases between. This CDR3 reads CSVVQPADTQYF. Here the CDR3 DNA reads TGCAGCGTTGTCCAGCCGGCAGATACGCAGTATTTT.

This CDR3 is CATSREKPPGNDNQPQHF. In DNA form, the CDR3 reads TGTGCCACCAGCAGAGAAAAACCGCCAGGGAATGACAATCAGCCCCAGCATTTT. V and J are TRBV15 and TRBJ1-5; the D gene is possibly TRBD1 (5 bases). Trimming pared 0 bases from V and 3 bases from J, leaving 18 bases between. The germline V gene has CDR1 LNHNV and CDR2 YYDKDF (reference sequence). This CDR3 has 18 amino acids.

This chain links TRBV7-6 with TRBJ1-2, with D uncertain. The CDR3 sequence is 12 residues long. From germline, CDR1 is SGHVS and CDR2 FNYEAQ. V was shortened by 5 bases and J by 8 bases, with 12 bases between the two germline ends. The CDR3 bases are TGTGCCAGCAGCCCTGACCTGGGGGGCTACACCTTC. Translated, it gives CASSPDLGGYTF.

The chain links TRBV5-1 to TRBJ2-2, with unresolved D. The CDR3 spans 15 residues. The germline CDR1 and CDR2 sequences are SGHRS and YFSETQ. The V end was cut by 2 bases, the J end by 0 bases, with 8 bases between. The CDR3 loop reads CASSLLPANTGELFF. In DNA, the CDR3 is TGCGCCAGCAGCTTACTTCCCGCGAACACCGGGGAGCTGTTTTTT.

The CDR3 loop reads CASTDRGQTEAFF. In DNA form, the CDR3 reads TGCGCCAGCACCGACAGGGGGCAAACTGAAGCTTTCTTT. V usage is TRBV4-1 and J usage is TRBJ1-1; 10 bases agree with TRBD1. This CDR3 has 13 amino acids. In germline, CDR1 is MGHRA, CDR2 YSYEKL. V gave up 7 bases and J gave up 5 bases; unmatched junction bases: 4.

The chain recombines TRBV6-1 with TRBJ2-1, with a possible D match to TRBD2 (6 bases). The CDR3 spans 15 residues. The germline V and J ends were trimmed by 3 bases and 0 bases, with 9 bases remaining between them. Per germline, CDR1 MNHNS and CDR2 SASEGT. The CDR3 protein is CASSDEEGSYNEQFF. The DNA for the CDR3 is TGTGCCAGCAGTGATGAGGAGGGCTCCTACAATGAGCAGTTCTTC.

The chain has TRBV18 and TRBJ2-7; TRBD1 matches 11 bases. The length of the CDR3 is 16 residues. The V segment lost 6 bases and the J segment 7 bases; nucleotides outside the gene matches: 14. Germline CDR1 and CDR2: KGHSH and LQKENI. The DNA for the CDR3 is TGTGCCAGCTCCAAAATCGGGACAGGGGGATTTGTGGAGCAGTACTTC. It encodes CASSKIGTGGFVEQYF.

V and J are TRBV19 and TRBJ1-2; TRBD1 aligns across 7 bases. The CDR3 has 11 amino acids. V shed 6 bases and J 7 bases; nucleotides not matched to a gene: 2. CDR1 and CDR2 from the germline V gene are LNHDA and SQIVND (reference sequence). The CDR3 region is CASRTGFGYTF. CDR3 DNA: TGTGCCAGTAGGACAGGGTTTGGCTACACCTTC.

The chain joins TRBV11-2 to TRBJ1-4; D may be TRBD1 (5 bases). The germline gives CDR1 SGHAT, CDR2 FQNNGV. V gave up 1 base and J gave up 0 bases, with 12 bases separating them. The CDR3 contains 17 residues. The CDR3 DNA is TGTGCCAGCAGCTTAGGGAGGGGCTTTGCAACTAATGAAAAACTGTTTTTT. Amino acid sequence: CASSLGRGFATNEKLFF.

A remark on this clone: Other DNA sequences in this specimen translate into the identical CDR3. The chain carries TRBV2 and TRBJ1-6, with D unclear. The length of the CDR3 is 13 residues. Trimming pared 4 bases from V and 5 bases from J, leaving 6 bases between. From germline, CDR1 is SNHLY and CDR2 FYNNEI. CDR3: CASSGTDNSPLHF. CDR3 bases: TGTGCCAGCAGTGGTACCGATAATTCACCCCTCCACTTT.

This clone was counted once. The CDR3 spells CASSADRGANVLTF. The DNA of the CDR3 is TGTGCCAGCAGCGCCGACAGGGGGGCCAACGTCCTGACTTTC. The chain recombines TRBV7-2 with TRBJ2-6; weak D call: TRBD1 (6 bases). Between the trimmed V and J ends, which lost 5 bases and 4 bases, there was a span of 9 bases. Germline V gene sequence: CDR1 SGHTA, CDR2 FQGNSA. This CDR3 comprises 14 residues.

This clone appeared once. This sequence joins TRBV6-5 and TRBJ1-3, with 7 bases identical to TRBD1. CDR1 is MNHEY, CDR2 SVGAGI, per germline. J gave up 0 bases and V 1 base, and 3 bases lay outside the gene matches. This CDR3 has 16 amino acids. The CDR3 DNA reads TGTGCCAGCAGTTACTGGGACAGACGCTCTGGAAACACCATATATTTT. As protein: CASSYWDRRSGNTIYF.